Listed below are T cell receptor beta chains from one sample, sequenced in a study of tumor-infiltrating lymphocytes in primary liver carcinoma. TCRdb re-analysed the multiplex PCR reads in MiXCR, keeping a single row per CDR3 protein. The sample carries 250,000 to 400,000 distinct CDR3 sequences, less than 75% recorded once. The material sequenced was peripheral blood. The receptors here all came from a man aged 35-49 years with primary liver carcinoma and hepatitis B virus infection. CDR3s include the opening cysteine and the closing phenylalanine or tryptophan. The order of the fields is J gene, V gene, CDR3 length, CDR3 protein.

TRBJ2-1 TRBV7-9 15 CASRSGASGYNEQFF
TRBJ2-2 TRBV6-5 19 CASSYSNGYGAGGSGELFF
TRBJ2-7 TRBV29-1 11 CSAVQGYEQYF
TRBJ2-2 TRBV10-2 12 CASSPGTGELFF
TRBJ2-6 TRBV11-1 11 CASRKQDALTF
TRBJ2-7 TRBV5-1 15 CASSLAGGSIYEQYF
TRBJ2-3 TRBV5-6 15 CASSPGQISTDTQYF
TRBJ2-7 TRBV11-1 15 CASGQTGGGPYEQYF
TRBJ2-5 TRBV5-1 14 CASSLVQGGETQYF
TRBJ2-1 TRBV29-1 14 CSVAVTSDTNEQFF
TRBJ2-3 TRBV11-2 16 CASTTMRTDMCGTQYF
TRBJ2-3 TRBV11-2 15 CASRLALVSTDTQYF